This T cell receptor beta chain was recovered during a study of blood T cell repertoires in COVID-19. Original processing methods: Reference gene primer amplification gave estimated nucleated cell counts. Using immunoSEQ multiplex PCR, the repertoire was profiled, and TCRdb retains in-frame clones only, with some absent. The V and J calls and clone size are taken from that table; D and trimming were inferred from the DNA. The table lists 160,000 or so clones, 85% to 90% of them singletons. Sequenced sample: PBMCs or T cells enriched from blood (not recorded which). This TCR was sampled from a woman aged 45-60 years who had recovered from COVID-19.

CDR3 sequence reads: CAKGWSNTGELFF. The CDR3 region has the DNA TGTGCCAAGGGGTGGTCAAACACCGGGGAGCTGTTTTTT. This sequence joins TRBV7-2 and TRBJ2-2; tentative D call: TRBD1 (5 bases). CDR3 length: 13 residues. V was trimmed by 10 bases and J by 2 bases, leaving 11 bases between them. Germline CDR1 SGHTA, CDR2 FQGNSA. Combining the CDR3 with reference TRBV7-2 and TRBJ2-2 gives the whole variable domain GAGVSQSPSNKVTEKGKDVELRCDPISGHTALYWYRQSLGQGLEFLIYFQGNSAPDKSGLPSDRFSAERTGGSVSTLTIQRTQQEDSAVYLCAKGWSNTGELFFGEGSRLTVL.